Listed below are T cell receptor beta chains from one sample, sequenced in a study of CD4 T cells in relation to SARS-CoV-2 and coronaviruses. The protocol was immunoSEQ multiplex PCR, while the TCRdb copy is restricted to in-frame clones and leaves out a portion. This table has 20,000 to 25,000 clones, about 81% appearing once. For these receptors, no antigen is known. Material for sequencing was CD4+ T cells from PBMCs, cultured in vitro. The origin of the receptors is a human donor in good health. Each CDR3 is given with its conserved first and last residue. D genes are given only for firm matches. Clone size is given for some rows only: seen once, a few or many times, or a class if the clone is expanded.

>NA|16|TRBJ2-1|NA|TRBV14
TGTGCCAGCAGCCAAGAGATCAGGGCAGCCTACAATGAGCAGTTCTTC
CASSQEIRAAYNEQFF
>TRBD2|18|TRBJ2-1|NA|TRBV25-1
TGTGCCAGCAGTGAATATCCGGACGGACTAGCAGCATACAATGAGCAGTTCTTC
CASSEYPDGLAAYNEQFF
>NA|14|TRBJ1-1|few|TRBV4-2
TGTGCCAGCAGCCAAGGGGTTGGGGGCACTGAAGCTTTCTTT
CASSQGVGGTEAFF
>TRBD2|16|TRBJ2-1|once|TRBV18
TGTGCCAGCTCACCACCAACGGGAGGAACCTACAATGAGCAGTTCTTC
CASSPPTGGTYNEQFF
>TRBD2|16|TRBJ2-2|NA|TRBV18
TGTGCCAGCTCAAAAGGACTAGCGTTGAGCACCGGGGAGCTGTTTTTT
CASSKGLALSTGELFF
>TRBD1|13|TRBJ1-5|NA|TRBV10-3
TGTGCCATCACAGGGGGCGCCGATCAGCCCCAGCATTTT
CAITGGADQPQHF
>NA|15|TRBJ2-7|NA|TRBV5-1
TGCGCCAGCAGCGAGACACCAAACGAGCTCGGGGAGCAGTACTTC
CASSETPNELGEQYF
>NA|17|TRBJ1-5|NA|TRBV3-1/TRBV3-2
TGTGCCAGCAGCCAGGAGTTATTAATTGGGGGAGGGCAGCCCCAGCATTTT
CASSQELLIGGGQPQHF
>NA|11|TRBJ2-2|few|TRBV10-1
TGCGCCAGCAGGGGTACCGGGGAGCTGTTTTTT
CASRGTGELFF
>NA|8|TRBJ1-4|NA|TRBV21-1
TGTGCCAGCAGCAAAGGAGGCTTT
CASSKGGF
>NA|14|TRBJ1-6|NA|TRBV5-1
TGCGCCAGCAGCACCGGGACGGAGGTTTCACCCCTCCACTTT
CASSTGTEVSPLHF
>NA|12|TRBJ2-7|once|TRBV12-3/TRBV12-4
TGTGCCAGCAGTTTATCGGCGGGCTCTTTGGACTTC
CASSLSAGSLDF
>NA|13|TRBJ2-1|NA|TRBV5-6
TGTGCCACCCGGGACATCAGATTCAATGAGCAGTTCTTC
CATRDIRFNEQFF
>TRBD2|15|TRBJ2-7|NA|TRBV11-3
TGTGCCAGCAGCGACGGGACTAGCGGGACCGACGGGCAGTACTTC
CASSDGTSGTDGQYF
>TRBD1|16|TRBJ2-1|NA|TRBV4-2
TGTGCCAGCAGCCCTACAGGGGCAGCGTCCTACAATGAGCAGTTCTTC
CASSPTGAASYNEQFF
>TRBD1|16|TRBJ2-5|NA|TRBV7-3
TGTGCCAGCAGCGACTCCGGACAGGGGGTCCCAGAGGTCCAGTACTTC
CASSDSGQGVPEVQYF
>NA|13|TRBJ2-7|medium-sized|TRBV24-1
TGTGCCACCAGTGATTTCACATCCTACGAGCAGTACTTC
CATSDFTSYEQYF
>NA|15|TRBJ2-1|once|TRBV9
TGTGCCAGCAGCGTTGAGACGAGCTCCTACAATGAGCAGTTCTTC
CASSVETSSYNEQFF
>TRBD2|17|TRBJ2-3|NA|TRBV4-1
TGCGCCAGCAGCCAACTAGCGGGAGGGCCCTCCGCAGATACGCAGTATTTT
CASSQLAGGPSADTQYF
>NA|13|TRBJ1-5|NA|TRBV2
TGTGCCAGCTTCGAGTGGGAGGGACAGCCCCAGCATTTT
CASFEWEGQPQHF
>NA|15|TRBJ2-3|NA|TRBV6-2/TRBV6-3
TGTGCCAGCAGTTACATTAGAGCCACCACAGATACGCAGTATTTT
CASSYIRATTDTQYF
>NA|14|TRBJ1-4|NA|TRBV7-9
TGTGCCAGCAGCTTAGGTTCTGCGAATGAAAAACTGTTTTTT
CASSLGSANEKLFF
>NA|17|TRBJ2-5|NA|TRBV7-6
TGTGCCAGCAGCTTTCGTCCCTTGGCAGCCTCCCTGGAGACCCAGTACTTC
CASSFRPLAASLETQYF
>NA|15|TRBJ2-5|NA|TRBV5-1
TGCGCCAGCGCCGGTGACGGGACACCCCAAGAGACCCAGTACTTC
CASAGDGTPQETQYF
>NA|14|TRBJ2-1|once|TRBV30
TGTGCCTGGGGGCAGGGCGGGGACTACAATGAGCAGTTCTTC
CAWGQGGDYNEQFF
>NA|17|TRBJ1-3|NA|TRBV5-1
TGCGCCAGCAGCCCGACCGGGGGAACACGCTCTGGAAACACCATATATTTT
CASSPTGGTRSGNTIYF
>TRBD2|14|TRBJ2-7|NA|TRBV6-5
TGTGCCAGCAGGAGGGCCGGGAGGGCATACGAGCAGTACTTC
CASRRAGRAYEQYF
>TRBD1|14|TRBJ1-1|NA|TRBV3-1/TRBV3-2
TGTGCCAGCAGCCTGGGACAGACAAACACTGAAGCTTTCTTT
CASSLGQTNTEAFF
>NA|11|TRBJ1-2|NA|TRBV29-1
TGCAGCGCGGGGGTCCCCCCTGGCTACACCTTC
CSAGVPPGYTF
>NA|18|TRBJ2-7|few|TRBV7-2
TGTGCCAGCAGCTTATTCGTCCCGATGGATAGGGCCCTTTACGAGCAGTACTTC
CASSLFVPMDRALYEQYF
>TRBD2|15|TRBJ2-2|NA|TRBV19
TGTGCCAGCAGACTAGCGGGAGGAGACACCGGGGAGCTGTTTTTT
CASRLAGGDTGELFF
>NA|16|TRBJ2-7|NA|TRBV4-2
TGTGCCAGCAGCCAAGATCCCACAGGGACCCCCAACGAGCAGTACTTC
CASSQDPTGTPNEQYF
>NA|13|TRBJ1-1|NA|TRBV24-1
TGTGCCACCAGTGACCGTGGAAGGGACGTGGCTTTCTTT
CATSDRGRDVAFF
>TRBD2|18|TRBJ2-2|NA|TRBV5-1
TGCGCCAGCAGCTTGAGGACTAGCGGGAGGCCTAACACCGGGGAGCTGTTTTTT
CASSLRTSGRPNTGELFF
>NA|15|TRBJ1-2|NA|TRBV7-2
TGTGCCAGCACTAAACGGGGAGGGGACAACTATGGCTACACCTTC
CASTKRGGDNYGYTF
>TRBD2|18|TRBJ2-5|NA|TRBV7-3
TGTGCCAGCAGCTTTGGGACTAGCGGGACCTGGGGTCAAGAGACCCAGTACTTC
CASSFGTSGTWGQETQYF
>TRBD2|17|TRBJ2-2|NA|TRBV18
TGTGCCAGCTCACCACTGGGACTAGCGGAGAACACCGGGGAGCTGTTTTTT
CASSPLGLAENTGELFF
>TRBD1|14|TRBJ1-6|NA|TRBV2
TGTGCCAGCAGTGGGGGACAGTATAATTCACCCCTCCACTTT
CASSGGQYNSPLHF
>TRBD2|14|TRBJ2-3|few|TRBV4-2
TGTGCCAGCAGCATAACTAGCGTTACAGATACGCAGTATTTT
CASSITSVTDTQYF
>NA|17|TRBJ1-4|NA|TRBV11-2
TGTGCCAGCAGCTTAGAGGCAGGGCGGATGAGGGTCGGAAAACTGTTTTTT
CASSLEAGRMRVGKLFF
>TRBD2|17|TRBJ2-3|NA|TRBV24-1
TGTGCCACCAGTGATTTCGCCGTAGCGGGAGGGGAAGATACGCAGTATTTT
CATSDFAVAGGEDTQYF
>NA|13|TRBJ2-6|NA|TRBV30
TGTGCTGCAGCCGGGTCCGGGGCCAACGTCCTGACTTTC
CAAAGSGANVLTF
>NA|15|TRBJ2-5|few|TRBV2
TGTGCCAGCAGGTCGGGACCGAACTACCAATGGACCCAGTACTTC
CASRSGPNYQWTQYF
>TRBD1|11|TRBJ1-1|NA|TRBV2
TGTGCCAGCAGCGTCAGGGGGCAAGCTTTCTTT
CASSVRGQAFF
>NA|12|TRBJ2-1|few|TRBV7-6
TGTGCCAGCAGCTTAGGAGGAGATGAGCAGTTCTTC
CASSLGGDEQFF
>TRBD1|17|TRBJ1-6|few|TRBV5-4
TGTGCCAGCAGCTTGTCGGGACAGACCTCTCATAATTCACCCCTCCACTTT
CASSLSGQTSHNSPLHF
>NA|14|TRBJ2-7|NA|TRBV7-9
TGTGCCAGCATGGGGGCTAGCGGAGGCTACGAGCAGTACTTC
CASMGASGGYEQYF
>TRBD1|13|TRBJ2-7|NA|TRBV7-2
TGTGCCAGCCGACCGGGACAGGGGAGCGAGCAGTACTTC
CASRPGQGSEQYF
>TRBD2|16|TRBJ2-2|NA|TRBV9
TGTGCCAGCAGCGTACTAGCGGGAGAGCTGACCGGGGAGCTGTTTTTT
CASSVLAGELTGELFF
>TRBD2|15|TRBJ2-1|NA|TRBV7-7
TGTGCCAGCAGCGAGGGACTAGCGGGAGCGGATGAGCAGTTCTTC
CASSEGLAGADEQFF